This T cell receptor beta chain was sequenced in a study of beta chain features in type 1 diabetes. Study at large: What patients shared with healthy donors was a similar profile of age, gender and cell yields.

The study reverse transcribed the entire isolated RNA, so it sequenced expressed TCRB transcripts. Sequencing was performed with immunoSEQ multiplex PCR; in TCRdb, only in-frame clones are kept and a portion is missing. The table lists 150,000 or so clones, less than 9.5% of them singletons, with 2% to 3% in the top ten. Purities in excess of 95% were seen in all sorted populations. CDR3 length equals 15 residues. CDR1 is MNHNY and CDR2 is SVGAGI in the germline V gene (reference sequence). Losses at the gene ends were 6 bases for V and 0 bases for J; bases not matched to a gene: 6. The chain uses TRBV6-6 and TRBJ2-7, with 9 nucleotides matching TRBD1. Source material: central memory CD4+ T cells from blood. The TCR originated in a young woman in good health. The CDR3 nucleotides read TGTGCCAGCAGCACAGGGGGCACCTACTCCTACGAGCAGTACTTC. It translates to CASSTGGTYSYEQYF.